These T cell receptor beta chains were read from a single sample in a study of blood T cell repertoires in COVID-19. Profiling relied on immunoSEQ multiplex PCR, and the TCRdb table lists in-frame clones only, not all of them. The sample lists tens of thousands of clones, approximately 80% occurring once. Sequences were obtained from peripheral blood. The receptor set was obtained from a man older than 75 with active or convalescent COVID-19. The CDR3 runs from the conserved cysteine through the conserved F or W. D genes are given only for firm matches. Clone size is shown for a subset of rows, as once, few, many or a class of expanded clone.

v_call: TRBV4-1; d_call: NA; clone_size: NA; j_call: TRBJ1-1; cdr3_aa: CASSQTVTRGPFTEAFF; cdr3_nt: TGCGCCAGCAGCCAGACTGTGACGCGGGGTCCGTTCACTGAAGCTTTCTTT
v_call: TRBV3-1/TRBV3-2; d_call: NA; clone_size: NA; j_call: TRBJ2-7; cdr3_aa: CASSQRGHYEQYF; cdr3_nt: TGTGCCAGCAGCCAGAGAGGCCACTACGAGCAGTACTTC
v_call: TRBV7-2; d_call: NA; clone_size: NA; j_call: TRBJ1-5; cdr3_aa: CASSLWENQPQHF; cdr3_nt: TGTGCCAGCAGCTTATGGGAGAATCAGCCCCAGCATTTT
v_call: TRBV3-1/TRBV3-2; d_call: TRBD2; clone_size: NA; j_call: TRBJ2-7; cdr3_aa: CASRPSGRSPYEQYF; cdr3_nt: TGTGCCAGCAGACCTAGCGGGAGGTCCCCCTACGAGCAGTACTTC
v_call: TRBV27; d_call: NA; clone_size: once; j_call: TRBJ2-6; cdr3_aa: CASSPLRGGDSGANVLTF; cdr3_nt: TGTGCCAGCAGCCCTTTGCGGGGAGGCGACTCTGGGGCCAACGTCCTGACTTTC
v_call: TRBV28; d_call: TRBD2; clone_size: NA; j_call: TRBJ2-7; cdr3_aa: CASSPTGGEQYF; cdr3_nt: TGTGCCAGCAGCCCGACGGGGGGGGAGCAGTACTTC
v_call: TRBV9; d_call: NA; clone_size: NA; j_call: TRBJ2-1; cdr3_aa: CASSDGTRAYNEQFF; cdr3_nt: TGTGCCAGCAGCGACGGGACTCGGGCCTACAATGAGCAGTTCTTC
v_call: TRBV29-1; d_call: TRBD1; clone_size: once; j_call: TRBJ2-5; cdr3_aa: CSSTAPNQGVGETQYF; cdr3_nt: TGCAGCTCCACCGCCCCAAATCAGGGGGTGGGAGAGACCCAGTACTTC
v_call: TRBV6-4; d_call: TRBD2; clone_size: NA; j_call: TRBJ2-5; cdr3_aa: CASSDSICGGARETQYF; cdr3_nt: TGTGCCAGCAGTGACTCGATTTGCGGGGGGGCGAGGGAGACCCAGTACTTC
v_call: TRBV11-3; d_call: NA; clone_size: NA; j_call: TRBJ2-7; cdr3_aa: CASSLDRLSMSSYEQYF; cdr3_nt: TGTGCCAGCAGCTTAGATCGTTTATCGATGAGCTCCTACGAGCAGTACTTC
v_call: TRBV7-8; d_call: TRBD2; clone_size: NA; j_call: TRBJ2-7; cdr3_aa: CASSLGWTGTSGGAYEQYF; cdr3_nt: TGTGCCAGCAGCTTAGGTTGGACCGGGACTAGCGGGGGGGCCTACGAGCAGTACTTC
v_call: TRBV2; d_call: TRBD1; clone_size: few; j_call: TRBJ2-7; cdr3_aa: CASTRDRGYEQYF; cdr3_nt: TGTGCCAGTACCCGGGACAGGGGCTACGAGCAGTACTTC
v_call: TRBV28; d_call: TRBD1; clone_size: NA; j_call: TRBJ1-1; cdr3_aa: CASRRQGAPEAFF; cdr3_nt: TGTGCCAGCAGAAGACAGGGAGCCCCTGAAGCTTTCTTT
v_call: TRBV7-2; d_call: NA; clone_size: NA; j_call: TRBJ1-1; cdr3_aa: CASSLGQNTEAFF; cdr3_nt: TGTGCCAGCAGCTTAGGTCAGAACACTGAAGCTTTCTTT
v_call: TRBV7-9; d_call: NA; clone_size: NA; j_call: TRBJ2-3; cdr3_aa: CASSFRTDTDTQYF; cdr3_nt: TGTGCCAGCAGCTTCAGGACAGACACAGATACGCAGTATTTT
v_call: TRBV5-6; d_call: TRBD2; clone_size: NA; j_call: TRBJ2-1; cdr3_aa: CASSPWTSGSRMDEQFF; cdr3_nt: TGTGCCAGCAGCCCATGGACTAGCGGGAGCAGGATGGATGAGCAGTTCTTC
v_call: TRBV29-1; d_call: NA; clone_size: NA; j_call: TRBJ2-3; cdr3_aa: CSVEPGVASTDTQYF; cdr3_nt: TGCAGCGTTGAACCGGGGGTAGCTTCCACAGATACGCAGTATTTT
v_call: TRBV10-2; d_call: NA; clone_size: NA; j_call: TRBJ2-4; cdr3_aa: CASSDSDIQYF; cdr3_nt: TGCGCCAGCAGTGACAGTGACATTCAGTACTTC
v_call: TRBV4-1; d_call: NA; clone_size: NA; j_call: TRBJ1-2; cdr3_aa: CASSHNTGSNYGYTF; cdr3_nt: TGCGCCAGCAGCCATAATACCGGGTCCAACTATGGCTACACCTTC
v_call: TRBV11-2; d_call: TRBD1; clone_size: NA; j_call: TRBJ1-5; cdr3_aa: CASSRQGGTGAQHF; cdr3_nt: TGTGCCAGCAGCAGACAGGGGGGCACGGGAGCCCAGCATTTT
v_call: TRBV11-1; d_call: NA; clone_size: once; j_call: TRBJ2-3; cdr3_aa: CASSDRSVSTDTQYF; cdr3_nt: TGTGCCAGCAGCGACCGGAGTGTTAGCACAGATACGCAGTATTTT
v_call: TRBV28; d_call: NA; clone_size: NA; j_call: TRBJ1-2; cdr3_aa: CASSSRGYGYTF; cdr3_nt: TGTGCCAGCAGTTCGAGAGGCTATGGCTACACCTTC
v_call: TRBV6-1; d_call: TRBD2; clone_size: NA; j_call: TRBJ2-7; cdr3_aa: CASSDPSGADYEQYF; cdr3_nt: TGTGCCAGCAGTGACCCTAGCGGGGCCGACTACGAGCAGTACTTC
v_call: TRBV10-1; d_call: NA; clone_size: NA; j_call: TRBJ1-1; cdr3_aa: CASSDLYGEAFF; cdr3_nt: TGCGCCAGCAGTGATCTCTACGGGGAAGCTTTCTTT
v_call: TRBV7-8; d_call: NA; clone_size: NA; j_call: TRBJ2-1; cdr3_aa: CASSLGSNYNEQFF; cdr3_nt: TGTGCCAGCAGCTTAGGGTCTAACTACAATGAGCAGTTCTTC
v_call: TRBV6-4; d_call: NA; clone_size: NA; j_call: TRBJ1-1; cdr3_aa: CASSDSGSLAFF; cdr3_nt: TGTGCCAGCAGTGACTCCGGGTCTTTGGCTTTCTTT
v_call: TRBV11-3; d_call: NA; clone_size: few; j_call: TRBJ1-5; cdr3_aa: CASSLDIDQPQHF; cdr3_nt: TGTGCCAGCAGCCTCGACATCGATCAGCCCCAGCATTTT
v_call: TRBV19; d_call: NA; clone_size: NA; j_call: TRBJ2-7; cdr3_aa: CASSIMHGSYEQYF; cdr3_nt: TGTGCCAGTAGTATAATGCACGGTTCCTACGAGCAGTACTTC
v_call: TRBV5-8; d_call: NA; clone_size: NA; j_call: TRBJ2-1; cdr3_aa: CASPTDSYSYNEQFF; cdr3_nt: TGTGCCAGCCCAACAGACAGTTACTCCTACAATGAGCAGTTCTTC
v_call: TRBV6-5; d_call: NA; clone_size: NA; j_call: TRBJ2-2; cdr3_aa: CASTEVGTGELFF; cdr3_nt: TGTGCCAGCACGGAGGTTGGTACCGGGGAGCTGTTTTTT
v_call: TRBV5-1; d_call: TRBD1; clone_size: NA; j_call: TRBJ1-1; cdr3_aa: CASSIGQGRTEAFF; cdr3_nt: TGCGCCAGCAGCATAGGACAGGGGAGGACTGAAGCTTTCTTT
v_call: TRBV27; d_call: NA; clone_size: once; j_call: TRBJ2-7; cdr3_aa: CASSLSQGGHEQYF; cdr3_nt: TGTGCCAGCAGTTTAAGTCAGGGGGGCCACGAGCAGTACTTC
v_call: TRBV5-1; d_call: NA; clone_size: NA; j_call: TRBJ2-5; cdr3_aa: CASSFPGAQETQYF; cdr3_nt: TGCGCCAGCAGCTTCCCGGGTGCTCAAGAGACCCAGTACTTC
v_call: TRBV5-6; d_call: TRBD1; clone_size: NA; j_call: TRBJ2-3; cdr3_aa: CASSPGDRLQYTQYF; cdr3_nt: TGTGCCAGCAGCCCAGGGGACAGATTACAGTATACGCAGTATTTT
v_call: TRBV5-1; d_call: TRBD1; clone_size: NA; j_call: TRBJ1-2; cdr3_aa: CASSLGQGSYGYTF; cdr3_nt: TGCGCCAGCAGCTTGGGACAGGGGAGCTATGGCTACACCTTC
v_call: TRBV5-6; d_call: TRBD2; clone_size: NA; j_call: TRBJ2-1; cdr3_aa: CASSLGGREGHGEQFF; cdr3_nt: TGTGCCAGCAGCTTGGGCGGCCGGGAGGGCCACGGTGAGCAGTTCTTC
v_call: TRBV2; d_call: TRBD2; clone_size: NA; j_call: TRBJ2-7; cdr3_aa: CASRSGGLAAYEQYF; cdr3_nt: TGTGCCAGCAGGTCGGGGGGACTAGCGGCCTACGAGCAGTACTTC
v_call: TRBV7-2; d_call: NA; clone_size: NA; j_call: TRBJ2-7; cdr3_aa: CASSTDRNYEQYF; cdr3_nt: TGTGCCAGCAGCACGGACAGAAACTACGAGCAGTACTTC
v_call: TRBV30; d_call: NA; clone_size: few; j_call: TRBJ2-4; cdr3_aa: CAWSLRGNIQYF; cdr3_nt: TGTGCCTGGAGTTTAAGAGGGAACATTCAGTACTTC
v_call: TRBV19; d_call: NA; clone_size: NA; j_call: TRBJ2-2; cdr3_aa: CASSILQGYTGELFF; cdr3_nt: TGTGCCAGTAGTATACTACAGGGATATACCGGGGAGCTGTTTTTT
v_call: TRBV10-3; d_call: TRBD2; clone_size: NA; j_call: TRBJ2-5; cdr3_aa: CAISRLAEETQYF; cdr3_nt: TGTGCCATCAGTAGACTAGCGGAAGAGACCCAGTACTTC
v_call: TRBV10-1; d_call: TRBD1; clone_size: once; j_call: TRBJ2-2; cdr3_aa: CASSEDRGWTGELFF; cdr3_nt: TGCGCCAGCAGTGAGGACAGGGGGTGGACCGGGGAGCTGTTTTTT
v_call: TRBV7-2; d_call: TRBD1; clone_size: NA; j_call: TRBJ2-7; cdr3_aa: CASSSGTGNPYEQYF; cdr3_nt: TGTGCCAGCAGTTCCGGGACAGGGAACCCCTACGAGCAGTACTTC
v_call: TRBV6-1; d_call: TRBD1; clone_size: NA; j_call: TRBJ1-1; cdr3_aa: CASSEGTGVMGTEAFF; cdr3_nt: TGTGCCAGCAGTGAAGGGACAGGGGTTATGGGTACTGAAGCTTTCTTT
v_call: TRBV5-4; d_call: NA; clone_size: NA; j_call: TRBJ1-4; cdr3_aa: CASSPGQGATNEKLFF; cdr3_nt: TGTGCCAGCAGCCCAGGACAAGGCGCAACTAATGAAAAACTGTTTTTT